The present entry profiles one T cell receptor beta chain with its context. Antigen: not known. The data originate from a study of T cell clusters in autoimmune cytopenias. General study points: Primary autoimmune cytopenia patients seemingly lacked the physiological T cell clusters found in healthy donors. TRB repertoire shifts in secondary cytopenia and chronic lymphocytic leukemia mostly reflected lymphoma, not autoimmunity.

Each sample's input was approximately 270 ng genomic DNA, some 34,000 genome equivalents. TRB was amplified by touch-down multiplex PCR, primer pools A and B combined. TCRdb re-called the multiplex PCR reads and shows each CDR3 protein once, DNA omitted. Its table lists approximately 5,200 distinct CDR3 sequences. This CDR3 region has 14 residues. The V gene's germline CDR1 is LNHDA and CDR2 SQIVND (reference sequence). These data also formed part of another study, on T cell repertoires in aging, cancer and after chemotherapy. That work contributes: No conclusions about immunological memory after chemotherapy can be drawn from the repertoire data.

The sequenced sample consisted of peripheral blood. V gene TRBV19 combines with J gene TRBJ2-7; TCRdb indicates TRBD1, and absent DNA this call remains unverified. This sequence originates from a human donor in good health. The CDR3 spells CASSRSAPNYEQYF.